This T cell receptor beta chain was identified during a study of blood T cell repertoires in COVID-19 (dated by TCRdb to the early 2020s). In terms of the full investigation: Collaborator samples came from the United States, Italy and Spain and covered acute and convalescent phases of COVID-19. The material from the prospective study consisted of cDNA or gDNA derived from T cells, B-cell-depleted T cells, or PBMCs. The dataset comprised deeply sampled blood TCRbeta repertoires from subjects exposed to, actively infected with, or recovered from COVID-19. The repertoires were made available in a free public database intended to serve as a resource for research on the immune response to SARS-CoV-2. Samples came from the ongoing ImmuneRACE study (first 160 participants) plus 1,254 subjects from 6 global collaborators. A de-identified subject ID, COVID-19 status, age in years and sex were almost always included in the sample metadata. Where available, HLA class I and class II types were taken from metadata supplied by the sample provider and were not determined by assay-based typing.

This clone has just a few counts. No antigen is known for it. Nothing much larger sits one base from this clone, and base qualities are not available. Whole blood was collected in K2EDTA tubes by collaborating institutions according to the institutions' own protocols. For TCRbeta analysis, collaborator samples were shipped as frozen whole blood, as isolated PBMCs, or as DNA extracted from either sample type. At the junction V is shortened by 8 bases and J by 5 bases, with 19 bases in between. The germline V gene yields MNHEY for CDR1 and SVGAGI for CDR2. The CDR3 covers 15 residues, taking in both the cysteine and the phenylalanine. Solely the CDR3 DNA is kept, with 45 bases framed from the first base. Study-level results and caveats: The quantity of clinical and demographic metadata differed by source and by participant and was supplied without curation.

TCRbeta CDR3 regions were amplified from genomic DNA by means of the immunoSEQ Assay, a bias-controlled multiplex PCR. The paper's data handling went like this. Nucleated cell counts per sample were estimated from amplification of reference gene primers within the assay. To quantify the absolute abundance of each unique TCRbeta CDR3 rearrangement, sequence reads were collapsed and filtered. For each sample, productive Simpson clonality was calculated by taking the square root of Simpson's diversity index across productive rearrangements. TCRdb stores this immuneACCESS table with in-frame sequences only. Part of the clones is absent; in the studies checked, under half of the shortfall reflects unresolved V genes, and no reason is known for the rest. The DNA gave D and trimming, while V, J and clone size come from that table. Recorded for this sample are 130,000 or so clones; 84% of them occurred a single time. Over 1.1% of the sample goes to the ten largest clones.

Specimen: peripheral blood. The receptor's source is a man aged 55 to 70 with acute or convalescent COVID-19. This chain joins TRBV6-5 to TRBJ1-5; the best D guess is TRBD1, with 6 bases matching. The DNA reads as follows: TGTGCCAGCGATACTGCCTCAGGGGATCATCAGCCCCAGCATTTT. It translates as CASDTASGDHQPQHF.